The count of the clone carrying this TCR beta chain is one. The entry originates in a study of Ad26.COV2.S vaccination and SARS-CoV-2 variants. Here immunoSEQ multiplex PCR was the method, and the copy in TCRdb shows in-frame clones only, minus some. The sample includes under 150,000 clones, 75% to 90% of them seen just once. The sequencing here drew on peripheral blood, taken after recovery from COVID-19. The sequence was obtained from a human donor who had recovered from COVID-19.

The CDR3 loop is CASSLARGRLGGELFF. The CDR3 nucleotides are TGTGCCAGCAGCTTAGCCAGGGGGCGACTAGGCGGGGAGCTGTTTTTT. This chain uses TRBV11-2 with TRBJ2-2; 8 bases map to TRBD1. Germline CDR1 reads SGHAT; CDR2 reads FQNNGV. The CDR3 runs to 16 residues. With 1 base clipped from V and 7 bases from J, the junction kept 8 bases outside the gene matches.